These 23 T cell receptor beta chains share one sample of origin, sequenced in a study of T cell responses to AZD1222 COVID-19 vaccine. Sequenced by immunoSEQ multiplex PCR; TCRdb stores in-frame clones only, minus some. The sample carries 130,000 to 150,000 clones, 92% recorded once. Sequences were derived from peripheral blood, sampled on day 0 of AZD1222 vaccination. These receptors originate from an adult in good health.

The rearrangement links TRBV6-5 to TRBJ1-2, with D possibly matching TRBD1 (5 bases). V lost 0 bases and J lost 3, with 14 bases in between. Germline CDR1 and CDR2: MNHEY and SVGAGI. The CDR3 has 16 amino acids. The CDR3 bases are TGTGCCAGCAGTTACTCGTCGGGACCGGTTCACTATGGCTACACCTTC. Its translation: CASSYSSGPVHYGYTF.

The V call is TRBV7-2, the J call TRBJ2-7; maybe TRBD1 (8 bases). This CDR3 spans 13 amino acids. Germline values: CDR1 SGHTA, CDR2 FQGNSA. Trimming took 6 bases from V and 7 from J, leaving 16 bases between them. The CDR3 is CASSLGGDREQYF. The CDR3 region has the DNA TGTGCCAGCAGTCTGGGGGGGGACAGGGAGCAGTACTTC.

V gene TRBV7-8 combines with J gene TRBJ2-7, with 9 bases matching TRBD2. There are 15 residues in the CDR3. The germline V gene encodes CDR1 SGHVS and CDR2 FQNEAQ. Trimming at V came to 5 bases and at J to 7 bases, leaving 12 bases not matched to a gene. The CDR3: CASSHTAGGSGEQYF. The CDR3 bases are TGTGCCAGCAGCCATACAGCGGGGGGCTCGGGAGAGCAGTACTTC.

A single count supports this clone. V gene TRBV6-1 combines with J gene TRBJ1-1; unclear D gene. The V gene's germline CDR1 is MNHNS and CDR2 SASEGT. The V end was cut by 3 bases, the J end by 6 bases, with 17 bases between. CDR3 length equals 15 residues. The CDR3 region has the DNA TGTGCCAGCAGTGATTCTACACGGTCAGCGGCTGAAGCTTTCTTT. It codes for CASSDSTRSAAEAFF.

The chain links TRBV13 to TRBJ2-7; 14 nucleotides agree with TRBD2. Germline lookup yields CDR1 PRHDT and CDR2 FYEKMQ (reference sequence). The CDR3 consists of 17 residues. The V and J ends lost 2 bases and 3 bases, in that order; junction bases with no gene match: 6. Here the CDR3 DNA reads TGTGCCAGCAGCTTATGGGGGGGACTAGCGGGAGTCTACGAGCAGTACTTC. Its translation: CASSLWGGLAGVYEQYF.

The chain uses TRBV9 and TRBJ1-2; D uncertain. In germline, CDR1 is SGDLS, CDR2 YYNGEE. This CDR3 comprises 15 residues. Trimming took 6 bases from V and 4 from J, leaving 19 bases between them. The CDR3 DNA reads TGTGCCAGCACTATGGACCCGACGGGATCCTATGGCTACACCTTC. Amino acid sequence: CASTMDPTGSYGYTF.

The CDR3 loop reads CASSTRLAVTDTQYF. As DNA, the CDR3 is TGTGCCAGCAGCACCCGACTAGCGGTGACAGATACGCAGTATTTT. This chain connects TRBV9 to TRBJ2-3; TRBD2 agrees at 9 bases. The V gene's germline CDR1 is SGDLS and CDR2 YYNGEE. The CDR3 covers 15 residues. Trimming cost V 4 bases and J 3 bases; bases outside gene matches: 6.

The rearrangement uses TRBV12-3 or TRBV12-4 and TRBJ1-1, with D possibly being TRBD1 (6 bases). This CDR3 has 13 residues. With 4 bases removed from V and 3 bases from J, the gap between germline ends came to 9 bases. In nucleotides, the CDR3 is TGTGCCAGCAGTTACAGGGACCACACTGAAGCTTTCTTT. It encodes CASSYRDHTEAFF.

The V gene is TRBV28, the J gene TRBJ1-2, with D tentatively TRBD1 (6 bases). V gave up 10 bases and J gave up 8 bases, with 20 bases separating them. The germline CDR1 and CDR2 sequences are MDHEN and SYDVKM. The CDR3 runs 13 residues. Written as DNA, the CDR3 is TGTGCCACTTATCTCTTGGACAGATACGGCTACACCTTC. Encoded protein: CATYLLDRYGYTF.

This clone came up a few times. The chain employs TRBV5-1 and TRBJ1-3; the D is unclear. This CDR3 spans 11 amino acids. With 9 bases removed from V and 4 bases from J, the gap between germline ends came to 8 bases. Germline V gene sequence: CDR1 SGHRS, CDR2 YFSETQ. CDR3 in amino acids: CATSDGNTIYF. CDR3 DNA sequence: TGCGCCACCTCGGACGGAAACACCATATATTTT.

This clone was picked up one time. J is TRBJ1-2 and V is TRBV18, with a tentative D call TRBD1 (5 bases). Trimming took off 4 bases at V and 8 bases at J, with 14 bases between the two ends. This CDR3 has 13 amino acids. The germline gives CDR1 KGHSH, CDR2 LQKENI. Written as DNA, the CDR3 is TGTGCCAGCTCACAAGCGGACGGGGGAGGCTACACCTTC. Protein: CASSQADGGGYTF.

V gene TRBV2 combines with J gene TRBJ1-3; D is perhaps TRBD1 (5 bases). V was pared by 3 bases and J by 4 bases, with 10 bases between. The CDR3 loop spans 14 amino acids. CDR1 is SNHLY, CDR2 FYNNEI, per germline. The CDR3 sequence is CASSDPRVGNTIYF. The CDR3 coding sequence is TGTGCCAGCAGTGACCCCAGGGTCGGAAACACCATATATTTT.

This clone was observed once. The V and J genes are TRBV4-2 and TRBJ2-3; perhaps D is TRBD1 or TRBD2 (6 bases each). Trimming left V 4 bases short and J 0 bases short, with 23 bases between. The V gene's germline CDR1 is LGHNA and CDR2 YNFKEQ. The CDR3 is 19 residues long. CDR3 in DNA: TGTGCCAGCAGCCCTCGTAAGGGGGGTGGTCCCGGGAGCACAGATACGCAGTATTTT. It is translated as CASSPRKGGGPGSTDTQYF.

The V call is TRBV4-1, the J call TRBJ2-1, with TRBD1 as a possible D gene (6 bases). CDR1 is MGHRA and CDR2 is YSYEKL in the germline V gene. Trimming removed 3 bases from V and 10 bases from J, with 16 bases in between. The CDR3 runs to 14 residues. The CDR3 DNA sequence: TGCGCCAGCAGCCATGTAACAGGGTTTAAGGAGCAGTTCTTC. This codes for CASSHVTGFKEQFF.

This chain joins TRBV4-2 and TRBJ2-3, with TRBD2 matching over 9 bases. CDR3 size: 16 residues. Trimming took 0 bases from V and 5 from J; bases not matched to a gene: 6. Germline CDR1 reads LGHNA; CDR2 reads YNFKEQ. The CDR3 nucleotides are TGTGCCAGCAGCCAAGATAGTAGCGGGGGAGGAGATACGCAGTATTTT. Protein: CASSQDSSGGGDTQYF.

The CDR3 protein is CASSRGSSGNTIYF. The CDR3 coding sequence is TGTGCCAGCAGCCGAGGGAGCTCTGGAAACACCATATATTTT. This chain joins TRBV3-1 (or the pseudogene TRBV3-2) and TRBJ1-3; D is unresolved. The V end was cut by 4 bases, the J end by 0 bases, with 7 bases between. Germline CDR1 is LGHDT and CDR2 is YNNKEL (reference sequence). This CDR3 is built from 14 residues.

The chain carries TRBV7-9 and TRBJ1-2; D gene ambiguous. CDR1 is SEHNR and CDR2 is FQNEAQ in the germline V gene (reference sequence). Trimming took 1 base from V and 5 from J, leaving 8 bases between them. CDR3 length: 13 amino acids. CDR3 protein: CASSLGGPYGYTF. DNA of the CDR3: TGTGCCAGCAGCTTAGGCGGGCCTTATGGCTACACCTTC.

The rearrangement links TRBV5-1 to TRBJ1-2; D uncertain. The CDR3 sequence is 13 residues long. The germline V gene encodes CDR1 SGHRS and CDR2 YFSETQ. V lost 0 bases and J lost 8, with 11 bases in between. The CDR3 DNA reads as TGCGCCAGCAGCTTGGCCAGTATCCGGGGCTACACCTTC. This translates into CASSLASIRGYTF.

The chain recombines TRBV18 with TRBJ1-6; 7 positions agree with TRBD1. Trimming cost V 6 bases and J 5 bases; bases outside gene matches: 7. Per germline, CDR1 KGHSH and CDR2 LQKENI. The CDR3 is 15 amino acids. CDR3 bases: TGTGCCAGCTCTGAAATGGGACAGAATAATTCACCCCTCCACTTT. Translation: CASSEMGQNNSPLHF.

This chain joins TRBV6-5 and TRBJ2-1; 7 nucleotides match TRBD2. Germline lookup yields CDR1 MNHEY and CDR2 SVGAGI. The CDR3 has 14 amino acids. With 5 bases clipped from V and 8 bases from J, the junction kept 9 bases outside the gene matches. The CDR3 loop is CASSRIAGDDEQFF. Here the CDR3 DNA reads TGTGCCAGCAGTAGAATAGCGGGTGACGATGAGCAGTTCTTC.

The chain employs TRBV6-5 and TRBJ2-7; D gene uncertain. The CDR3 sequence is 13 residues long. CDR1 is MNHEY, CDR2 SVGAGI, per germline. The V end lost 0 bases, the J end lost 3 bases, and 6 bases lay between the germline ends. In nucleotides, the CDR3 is TGTGCCAGCAGTTACTCTGGGGTCTACGAGCAGTACTTC. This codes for CASSYSGVYEQYF.

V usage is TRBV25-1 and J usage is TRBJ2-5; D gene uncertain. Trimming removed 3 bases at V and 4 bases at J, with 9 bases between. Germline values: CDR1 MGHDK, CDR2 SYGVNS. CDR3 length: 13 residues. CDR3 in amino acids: CASSDPGSETQYF. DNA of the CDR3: TGTGCCAGCAGTGACCCGGGTTCAGAGACCCAGTACTTC.

In DNA form, the CDR3 reads TGTGCCACCAGCCCGAGCGGGGGGAGACTGTTTTTT. This translates into CATSPSGGRLFF. J is TRBJ1-4 and V is TRBV15, with D tentatively TRBD1 (5 bases). This CDR3 region has 12 residues. From germline, CDR1 is LNHNV and CDR2 YYDKDF (reference sequence). The germline V and J ends were trimmed by 5 bases and 13 bases, with 14 bases remaining between them. The full variable domain, its missing parts supplied by reference TRBV15 and TRBJ1-4, is DAMVIQNPRYQVTQFGKPVTLSCSQTLNHNVMYWYQQKSSQAPKLLFHYYDKDFNNEADTPDNFQSRRPNTSFCFLDIRSPGLGDTAMYLCATSPSGGRLFFGSGTQLSVL.